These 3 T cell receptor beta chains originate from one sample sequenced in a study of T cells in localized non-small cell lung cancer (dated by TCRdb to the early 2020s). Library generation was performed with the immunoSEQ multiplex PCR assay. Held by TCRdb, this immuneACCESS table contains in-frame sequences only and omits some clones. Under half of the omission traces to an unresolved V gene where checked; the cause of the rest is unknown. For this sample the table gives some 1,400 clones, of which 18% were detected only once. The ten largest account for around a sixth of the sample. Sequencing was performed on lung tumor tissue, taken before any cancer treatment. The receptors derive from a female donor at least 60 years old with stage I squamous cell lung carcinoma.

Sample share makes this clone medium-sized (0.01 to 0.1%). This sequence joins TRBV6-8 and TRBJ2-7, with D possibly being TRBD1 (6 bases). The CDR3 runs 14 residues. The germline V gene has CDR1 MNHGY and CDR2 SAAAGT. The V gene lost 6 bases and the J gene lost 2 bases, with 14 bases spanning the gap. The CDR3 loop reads CASRPGTNAYEQYF. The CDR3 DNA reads TGTGCCAGCAGACCCGGGACAAACGCCTACGAGCAGTACTTC.

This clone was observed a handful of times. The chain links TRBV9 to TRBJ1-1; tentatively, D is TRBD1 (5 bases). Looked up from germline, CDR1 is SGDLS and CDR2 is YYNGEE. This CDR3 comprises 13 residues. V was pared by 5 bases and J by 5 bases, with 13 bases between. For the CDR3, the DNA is TGTGCCAGCAGGCAGCCCGGGGCTACTGAAGCTTTCTTT. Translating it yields CASRQPGATEAFF.

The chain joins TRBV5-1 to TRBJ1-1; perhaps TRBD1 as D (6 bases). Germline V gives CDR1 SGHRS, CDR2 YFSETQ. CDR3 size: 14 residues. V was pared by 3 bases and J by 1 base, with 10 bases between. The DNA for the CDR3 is TGCGCCAGCAGCTCCGGACAGCCGAACACTGAAGCTTTCTTT. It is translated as CASSSGQPNTEAFF. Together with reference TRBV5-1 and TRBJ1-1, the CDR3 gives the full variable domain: KAGVTQTPRYLIKTRGQQVTLSCSPISGHRSVSWYQQTPGQGLQFLFEYFSETQRNKGNFPGRFSGRQFSNSRSEMNVSTLELGDSALYLCASSSGQPNTEAFFGQGTRLTVV.